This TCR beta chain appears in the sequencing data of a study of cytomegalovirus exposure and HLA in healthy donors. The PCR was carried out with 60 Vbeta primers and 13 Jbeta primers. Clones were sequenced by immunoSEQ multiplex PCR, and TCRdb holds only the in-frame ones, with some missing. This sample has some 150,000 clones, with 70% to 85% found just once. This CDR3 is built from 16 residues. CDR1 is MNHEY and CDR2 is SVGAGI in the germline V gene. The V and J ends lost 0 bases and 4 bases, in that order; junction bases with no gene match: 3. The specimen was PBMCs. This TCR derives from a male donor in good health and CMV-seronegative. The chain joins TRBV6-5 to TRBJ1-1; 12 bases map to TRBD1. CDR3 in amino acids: CASSYSGTGGLTEAFF. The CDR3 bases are TGTGCCAGCAGTTACTCGGGGACAGGGGGCCTCACTGAAGCTTTCTTT.